Detailed here is one T cell receptor (beta chain). The second PCR ran about 7 to 12 cycles with a sample-barcoded 5' primer and J-beta primers. MiXCR, applied by TCRdb to the 5' RACE reads, yields one record per CDR3 protein. The sample consists of about 1,400,000 distinct CDR3 sequences, approximately 59% of them appearing once. This sample stems from a study of blood T cells in healthy people across ages. The sequence was obtained from a man aged 18 to 30 in good health. Material for sequencing was blood.

The CDR3 here is CASSWTGLYTDTQYF. The DNA of the CDR3 is TGTGCCAGCAGCTGGACAGGGCTGTACACAGATACGCAGTATTTT. The V gene is TRBV7-9, the J gene TRBJ2-3; 8 bases agree with TRBD1. The CDR3 spans 15 residues. Trimming took 4 bases from V and 2 from J; bases not matched to a gene: 5. Germline assignment: CDR1 SEHNR and CDR2 FQNEAQ (reference sequence). Combining the CDR3 with reference TRBV7-9 and TRBJ2-3 gives the whole variable domain DTGVSQNPRHKITKRGQNVTFRCDPISEHNRLYWYRQTLGQGPEFLTYFQNEAQLEKSRLLSDRFSAERPKGSFSTLEIQRTEQGDSAMYLCASSWTGLYTDTQYFGPGTRLTVL.